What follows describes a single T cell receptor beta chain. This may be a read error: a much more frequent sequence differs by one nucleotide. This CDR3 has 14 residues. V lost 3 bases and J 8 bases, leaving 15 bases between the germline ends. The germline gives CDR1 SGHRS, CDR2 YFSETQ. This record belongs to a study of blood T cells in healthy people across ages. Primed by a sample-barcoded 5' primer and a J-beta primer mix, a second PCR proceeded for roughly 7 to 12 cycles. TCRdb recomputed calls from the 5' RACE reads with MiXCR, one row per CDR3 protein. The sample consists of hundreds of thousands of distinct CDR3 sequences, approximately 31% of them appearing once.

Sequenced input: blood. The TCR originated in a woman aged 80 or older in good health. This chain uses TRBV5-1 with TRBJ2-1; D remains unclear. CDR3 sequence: CASSWLSASDEQFF. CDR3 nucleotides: TGCGCCAGCAGCTGGTTATCTGCAAGCGATGAGCAGTTCTTC.